This T cell receptor (beta chain) stems from a study of blood T cell repertoires in COVID-19. Study-level background: Specimens from acute and convalescent COVID-19 originated in the United States, Italy and Spain. PBMCs, B-cell-depleted T cells, or T cells were the source of the cDNA or gDNA that made up the material.

Authors' processing steps: Reference gene primers were amplified, and this amplification served to estimate nucleated cell counts. The repertoire was sequenced with immunoSEQ multiplex PCR; TCRdb's copy has only in-frame clones and lacks some. That table is the source of V, J and clone size, and D and trimming were worked out from the DNA. The table records about 260,000 clones, 70% to 90% of them present only once. Material: peripheral blood. This sequence was found in a woman aged 60-70 years with COVID-19, enrolled during active disease.

In DNA form, the CDR3 reads TGTGCCACCAGCAGGGATTATCAGGGACAGCGGCCATACGAGCAGTACTTC. Amino acids: CATSRDYQGQRPYEQYF. This chain joins TRBV15 and TRBJ2-7, with TRBD1 identical over 7 bases. This CDR3 contains 17 residues. V gave up 3 bases and J gave up 4 bases; unmatched junction bases: 15. The germline V gene has CDR1 LNHNV and CDR2 YYDKDF (reference sequence).